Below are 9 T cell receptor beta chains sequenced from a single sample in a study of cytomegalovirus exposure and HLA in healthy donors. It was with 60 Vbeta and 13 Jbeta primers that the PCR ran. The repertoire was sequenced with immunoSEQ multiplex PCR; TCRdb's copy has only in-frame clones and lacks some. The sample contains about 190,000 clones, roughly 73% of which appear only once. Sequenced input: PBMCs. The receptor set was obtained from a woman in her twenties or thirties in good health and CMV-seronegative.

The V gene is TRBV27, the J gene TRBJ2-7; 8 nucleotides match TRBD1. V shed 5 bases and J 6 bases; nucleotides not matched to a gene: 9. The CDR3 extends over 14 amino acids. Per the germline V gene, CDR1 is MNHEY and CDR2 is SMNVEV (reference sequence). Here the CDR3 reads CASSQRTGWCEQYF. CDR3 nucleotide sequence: TGTGCCAGCAGTCAACGGACAGGGTGGTGCGAGCAGTACTTC.

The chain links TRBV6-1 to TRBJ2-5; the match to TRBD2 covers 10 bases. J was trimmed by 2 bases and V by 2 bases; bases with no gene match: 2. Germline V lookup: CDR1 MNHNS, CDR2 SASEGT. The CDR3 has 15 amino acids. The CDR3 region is CASSESSGGQETQYF. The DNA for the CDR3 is TGTGCCAGCAGTGAATCTAGCGGGGGTCAAGAGACCCAGTACTTC.

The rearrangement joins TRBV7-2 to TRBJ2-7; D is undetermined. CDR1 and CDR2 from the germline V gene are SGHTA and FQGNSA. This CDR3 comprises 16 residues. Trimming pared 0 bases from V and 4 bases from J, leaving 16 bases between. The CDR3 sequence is CASSLAQSSVRYEQYF. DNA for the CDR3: TGTGCCAGCAGCTTAGCGCAAAGCTCCGTAAGATACGAGCAGTACTTC. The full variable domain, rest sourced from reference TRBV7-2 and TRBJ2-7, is GAGVSQSPSNKVTEKGKDVELRCDPISGHTALYWYRQSLGQGLEFLIYFQGNSAPDKSGLPSDRFSAERTGGSVSTLTIQRTQQEDSAVYLCASSLAQSSVRYEQYFGPGTRLTVT.

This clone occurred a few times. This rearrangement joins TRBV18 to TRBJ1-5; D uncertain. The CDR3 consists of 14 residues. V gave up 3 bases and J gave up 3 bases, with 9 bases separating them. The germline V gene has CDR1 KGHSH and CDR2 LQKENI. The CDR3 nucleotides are TGTGCCAGCTCACCCACCGGGGACAATCAGCCCCAGCATTTT. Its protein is CASSPTGDNQPQHF.

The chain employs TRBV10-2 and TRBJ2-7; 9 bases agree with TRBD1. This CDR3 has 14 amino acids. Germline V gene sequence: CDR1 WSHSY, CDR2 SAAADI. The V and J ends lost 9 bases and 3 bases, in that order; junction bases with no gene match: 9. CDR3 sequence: CASVGQGPLYEQYF. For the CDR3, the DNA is TGCGCCAGTGTCGGACAGGGGCCCCTCTACGAGCAGTACTTC.

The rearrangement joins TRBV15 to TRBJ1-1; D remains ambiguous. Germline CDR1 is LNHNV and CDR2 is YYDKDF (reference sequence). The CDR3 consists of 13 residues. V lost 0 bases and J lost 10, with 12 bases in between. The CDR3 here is CATSRDAGRGAFF. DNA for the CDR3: TGTGCCACCAGCAGAGATGCGGGCCGCGGAGCTTTCTTT.

The CDR3 DNA is TGTGCCAGCTCACTACAGGGGTCCTCTCAGCCCCAGCATTTT. Residues: CASSLQGSSQPQHF. This chain links TRBV6-6 with TRBJ1-5; 7 nucleotides match TRBD1. CDR3 length equals 14 residues. The germline gives CDR1 MNHNY, CDR2 SVGAGI (reference sequence). J gave up 6 bases and V 8 bases, and 10 bases lay outside the gene matches.

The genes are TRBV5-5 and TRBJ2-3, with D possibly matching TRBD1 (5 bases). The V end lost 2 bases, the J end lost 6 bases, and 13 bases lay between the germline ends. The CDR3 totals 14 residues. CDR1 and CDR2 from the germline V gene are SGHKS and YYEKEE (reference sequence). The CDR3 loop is CASSFGRPGDTQYF. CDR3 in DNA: TGTGCCAGCAGCTTTGGGCGGCCAGGGGATACGCAGTATTTT.

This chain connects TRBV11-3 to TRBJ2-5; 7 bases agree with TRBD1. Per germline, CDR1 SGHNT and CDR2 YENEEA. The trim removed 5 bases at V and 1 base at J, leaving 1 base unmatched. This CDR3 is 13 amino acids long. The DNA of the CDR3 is TGTGCCAGCAGCAGGGACAGCCAAGAGACCCAGTACTTC. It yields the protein CASSRDSQETQYF.